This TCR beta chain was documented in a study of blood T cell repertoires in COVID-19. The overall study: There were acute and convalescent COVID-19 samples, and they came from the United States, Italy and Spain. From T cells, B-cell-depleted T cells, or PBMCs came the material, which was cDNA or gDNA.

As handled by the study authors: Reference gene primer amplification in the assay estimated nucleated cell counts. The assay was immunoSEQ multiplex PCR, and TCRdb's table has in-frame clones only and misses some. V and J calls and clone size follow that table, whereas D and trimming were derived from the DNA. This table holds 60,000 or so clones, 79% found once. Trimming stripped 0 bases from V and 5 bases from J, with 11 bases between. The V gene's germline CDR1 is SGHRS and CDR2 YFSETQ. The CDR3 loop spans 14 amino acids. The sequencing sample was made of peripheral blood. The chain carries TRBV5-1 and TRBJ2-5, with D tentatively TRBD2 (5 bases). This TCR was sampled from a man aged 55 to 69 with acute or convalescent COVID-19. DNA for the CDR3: TGCGCCAGCAGCTTGGGTGCCGGGGTGGAGACCCAGTACTTC. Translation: CASSLGAGVETQYF.